The 30 T cell receptor beta chains below come from one sample, sequenced in a study of radiation and T cells in renal cell carcinoma. Libraries were prepared by immunoSEQ multiplex PCR; TCRdb keeps only in-frame clonotypes and omits some of them. Seen here are approximately 100,000 clones, roughly 90% observed once, and the top ten hold 6% to 9%. The time point here: baseline pretreatment blood. Treatment given: 15 Gy SBRT to primary tumor, nephrectomy 4 weeks later. Sequenced here: blood, sampled from a patient whose treatment included radiotherapy and nephrectomy. These receptors were obtained from a man in his forties or fifties with renal cell carcinoma.

The rearrangement uses TRBV6-4 and TRBJ2-7, with 7 bases lining up with TRBD2. This CDR3 has 14 amino acids. Looked up from germline, CDR1 is MRHNA and CDR2 is SNTAGT. V dropped 7 bases and J dropped 2; count of bases not matched to a gene: 8. CDR3 coding DNA: TGTGCCAGCAATAGGAGGGAGGGAGCCTACGAGCAGTACTTC. This codes for CASNRREGAYEQYF.

This sequence joins TRBV5-5 and TRBJ2-7; unclear D gene. The length of the CDR3 is 13 residues. Germline V gene data show CDR1 as SGHKS and CDR2 as YYEKEE (reference sequence). V was cut by 1 base and J by 6 bases, with 11 bases left in between. In nucleotides, the CDR3 is TGTGCCAGCAGCTTGCTATATAGAGGCGAGCAGTACTTC. Translating it yields CASSLLYRGEQYF. Full variable domain (remainder filled in from reference TRBV5-5 and TRBJ2-7): DAGVTQSPTHLIKTRGQQVTLRCSPISGHKSVSWYQQVLGQGPQFIFQYYEKEERGRGNFPDRFSARQFPNYSSELNVNALLLGDSALYLCASSLLYRGEQYFGPGTRLTVT.

This rearrangement joins TRBV10-3 to TRBJ1-4; TRBD1 matches 7 bases. The CDR3 spans 14 residues. J gave up 7 bases and V 8 bases, and 10 bases lay outside the gene matches. The germline CDR1 and CDR2 sequences are ENHRY and SYGVKD. The CDR3 bases are TGTGCCATCGGAACAGGGGCGGGCGGTGAAAAACTGTTTTTT. This translates into CAIGTGAGGEKLFF.

This chain joins TRBV19 and TRBJ1-3; maybe TRBD1 (6 bases). This CDR3 is 14 amino acids long. V was trimmed by 5 bases and J by 3 bases, leaving 11 bases between them. Germline loops: CDR1 LNHDA, CDR2 SQIVND (reference sequence). The CDR3 coding sequence is TGTGCCAGTAGTGAACAGGGAGGTGGAAACACCATATATTTT. Its protein product is CASSEQGGGNTIYF.

This rearrangement joins TRBV19 to TRBJ2-3, with D maybe TRBD2 (6 bases). The CDR3 sequence is 17 residues long. Looked up from germline, CDR1 is LNHDA and CDR2 is SQIVND (reference sequence). The ends were cut back, 5 bases at V and 3 bases at J, with 21 bases in the middle. The CDR3 protein is CASSRGLMGFSTDTQYF. CDR3 DNA sequence: TGTGCCAGTAGTCGTGGACTAATGGGGTTTTCGACAGATACGCAGTATTTT.

As for this clone: The identical CDR3 is also encoded by other nucleotide sequences in the sample. The chain is built from TRBV7-2 and TRBJ1-2, with a weak D call TRBD1 (5 bases). The CDR3 consists of 13 residues. Trimming took off 2 bases at V and 3 bases at J, with 7 bases between the two ends. Germline V CDR1 and CDR2: SGHTA, FQGNSA. CDR3 DNA sequence: TGTGCCAGCAGCTTACAAGGGGACTATGGCTACACCTTC. It translates to CASSLQGDYGYTF.

This chain links TRBV27 with TRBJ2-7; 14 bases agree with TRBD2. V was pared by 6 bases and J by 3 bases, with 7 bases of the junction left unmatched. This CDR3 has 16 residues. CDR1 and CDR2 from the germline V gene are MNHEY and SMNVEV (reference sequence). CDR3 nucleotides: TGTGCCAGCAGAATGACTAGCGGGGGGGGTTTCTACGAGCAGTACTTC. Translating gives CASRMTSGGGFYEQYF.

This sequence joins TRBV13 and TRBJ1-1; D ambiguous. Trimming took off 1 base at V and 0 bases at J, with 0 bases between the two ends. Germline V lookup: CDR1 PRHDT, CDR2 FYEKMQ (reference sequence). The CDR3 sequence is 12 residues long. CDR3 bases: TGTGCCAGCAGCTTAGTGAACACTGAAGCTTTCTTT. Translating it yields CASSLVNTEAFF.

The V gene is TRBV5-4, the J gene TRBJ2-3, with 8 bases aligning to TRBD2. Losses at the gene ends were 1 base for V and 2 bases for J; bases not matched to a gene: 6. CDR1 is SGHNT and CDR2 is YYREEE in the germline V gene (reference sequence). This CDR3 has 16 residues. The CDR3 sequence is CASSLSTSGITDTQYF. Written as DNA, the CDR3 is TGTGCCAGCAGCTTGTCCACTAGCGGAATCACAGATACGCAGTATTTT.

This clone was counted only a few times. The chain employs TRBV18 and TRBJ2-1, with a tentative D call TRBD2 (7 bases). The CDR3 totals 16 residues. Trimming shortened V by 3 bases and J by 0 bases, and 12 bases separated the two germline ends. CDR1 is KGHSH, CDR2 LQKENI, per germline. The CDR3 DNA reads TGTGCCAGCTCACCCGGGGGGCACGACTCCTACAATGAGCAGTTCTTC. Its translation is CASSPGGHDSYNEQFF. The variable domain in full, completed from reference TRBV18 and TRBJ2-1, reads NAGVMQNPRHLVRRRGQEARLRCSPMKGHSHVYWYRQLPEEGLKFMVYLQKENIIDESGMPKERFSAEFPKEGPSILRIQQVVRGDSAAYFCASSPGGHDSYNEQFFGPGTRLTVL.

The chain links TRBV18 to TRBJ2-3; 13 nucleotides agree with TRBD2. Germline CDR1 is KGHSH and CDR2 is LQKENI. The CDR3 extends over 17 amino acids. Trimming removed 4 bases from V and 6 bases from J; junction bases left unmatched: 10. This chain's CDR3 is CASSQQGLAGVDDTQYF. CDR3 DNA sequence: TGTGCCAGCTCACAACAAGGACTAGCGGGAGTTGACGATACGCAGTATTTT.

J is TRBJ2-1 and V is TRBV7-8; no firm D call. V lost 5 bases to trimming and J lost 0 bases, with 14 bases between them. Germline CDR1 is SGHVS and CDR2 is FQNEAQ. This CDR3 is 16 amino acids long. The DNA for the CDR3 is TGTGCCAGCAGCCCCCAGACCCTGAGCTCCTACAATGAGCAGTTCTTC. It specifies CASSPQTLSSYNEQFF.

V and J are TRBV28 and TRBJ2-3, with D maybe TRBD1 (5 bases). The germline gives CDR1 MDHEN, CDR2 SYDVKM. V dropped 5 bases and J dropped 2 bases, with 14 bases sitting between them. The CDR3 contains 15 residues. As DNA, the CDR3 is TGTGCCAGCAGTCCCCGACAGATAATCACAGATACGCAGTATTTT. Translation gives CASSPRQIITDTQYF.

The J gene is TRBJ2-5, the V gene TRBV19; D remains unclear. Trimming left V 6 bases short and J 3 bases short, with 11 bases between. This CDR3 contains 13 residues. Germline-derived CDR1 and CDR2 are LNHDA and SQIVND (reference sequence). CDR3 loop: CASRKNGEETQYF. The CDR3 nucleotides read TGTGCCAGTAGGAAGAACGGTGAAGAGACCCAGTACTTC.

The chain carries TRBV7-9 and TRBJ2-2; no clear D. CDR3 length: 12 amino acids. The ends were cut back, 1 base at V and 3 bases at J, with 0 bases in the middle. The germline V gene encodes CDR1 SEHNR and CDR2 FQNEAQ (reference sequence). This chain's CDR3 is CASSLDTGELFF. The CDR3 coding sequence is TGTGCCAGCAGCTTAGACACCGGGGAGCTGTTTTTT.

The chain is built from TRBV5-8 and TRBJ2-7, with D possibly TRBD1 on 6 matching bases. Trimming left V 4 bases short and J 0 bases short, with 11 bases between. CDR3 size: 14 residues. CDR1 SGHTS and CDR2 YDEGEE come from the germline V gene. Here the CDR3 DNA reads TGTGCCAGCAGCGACATCAGGGGCTCCTACGAGCAGTACTTC. Translated, it gives CASSDIRGSYEQYF.

The chain joins TRBV7-2 to TRBJ2-1, with a possible D match to TRBD2 (5 bases). Per germline, CDR1 SGHTA and CDR2 FQGNSA. CDR3 length equals 14 residues. Trimming shortened V by 5 bases and J by 4 bases, and 12 bases separated the two germline ends. In DNA form, the CDR3 reads TGTGCCAGCAGCCGGACTGACGGGTACAATGAGCAGTTCTTC. This codes for CASSRTDGYNEQFF.

The chain joins TRBV10-3 to TRBJ2-5; maybe TRBD1 (6 bases). Germline loops: CDR1 ENHRY, CDR2 SYGVKD. The germline V and J ends were trimmed by 5 bases and 0 bases, with 10 bases remaining between them. The CDR3 has 14 residues. This CDR3 reads CAISIPGDQETQYF. The CDR3 nucleotides are TGTGCCATCAGTATACCAGGGGACCAAGAGACCCAGTACTTC.

The chain recombines TRBV7-8 with TRBJ2-5, with D possibly TRBD2 on 5 matching bases. The CDR3 extends over 15 amino acids. Germline assignment: CDR1 SGHVS and CDR2 FQNEAQ. V lost 2 bases, J lost 0 bases, and 10 bases lay in between. Written as DNA, the CDR3 is TGTGCCAGCAGCTTAATGTTGAGGGACCAAGAGACCCAGTACTTC. Translation gives CASSLMLRDQETQYF.

The rearrangement uses TRBV29-1 and TRBJ2-5, with 7 positions matching TRBD2. The J segment lost 6 bases and the V segment lost 2 bases, leaving 3 bases of the junction unmatched. CDR3 length: 12 amino acids. The germline CDR1 and CDR2 sequences are SQVTM and ANQGSEA. The CDR3: CSVELAAKTQYF. The DNA for the CDR3 is TGCAGCGTTGAACTAGCGGCTAAGACCCAGTACTTC.

The rearrangement uses TRBV9 and TRBJ2-5; weak D call: TRBD1 (6 bases). The CDR3 contains 13 residues. Trimming removed 4 bases from V and 3 bases from J, with 10 bases in between. Germline-derived CDR1 and CDR2 are SGDLS and YYNGEE. CDR3 protein: CASSLTGKETQYF. CDR3 nucleotide sequence: TGTGCCAGCAGCCTTACAGGGAAAGAGACCCAGTACTTC.

The genes are TRBV15 and TRBJ2-3; D call uncertain. Germline lookup yields CDR1 LNHNV and CDR2 YYDKDF (reference sequence). The CDR3 totals 12 residues. V was clipped by 5 bases and J by 7 bases, with 10 bases between them. The CDR3 protein is CATSDGPYTQYF. The CDR3 DNA is TGTGCCACCAGCGACGGTCCTTATACGCAGTATTTT.

This chain uses TRBV4-1 with TRBJ2-3; the D gene is possibly TRBD2 (8 bases). Looked up from germline, CDR1 is MGHRA and CDR2 is YSYEKL. V was pared by 1 base and J by 1 base, with 21 bases between. This CDR3 spans 19 amino acids. Written as DNA, the CDR3 is TGCGCCAGCAGCCAAGGAGGGACTTCGGGAGGGGGCGGCACAGATACGCAGTATTTT. Translating gives CASSQGGTSGGGGTDTQYF.

V and J are TRBV6-5 and TRBJ1-2; the D is unclear. The CDR3 length is 14 residues. CDR1 MNHEY and CDR2 SVGAGI come from the germline V gene. The ends were cut back, 2 bases at V and 4 bases at J, with 11 bases in the middle. In DNA, the CDR3 is TGTGCCAGCAGTTACCGGAACGGACTCTATGGCTACACCTTC. Its translation is CASSYRNGLYGYTF.

V and J are TRBV6-5 and TRBJ2-1, with 14 bases fitting TRBD2. The germline V gene encodes CDR1 MNHEY and CDR2 SVGAGI. Losses at the gene ends were 7 bases for V and 7 bases for J; bases not matched to a gene: 3. The CDR3 extends over 14 amino acids. The CDR3 sequence: CASTGLAGGNEQFF. The CDR3 bases are TGTGCCAGCACCGGACTAGCGGGGGGAAATGAGCAGTTCTTC.

The V and J genes are TRBV6-1 and TRBJ2-2; possible D gene TRBD2, 5 bases. V was pared by 5 bases and J by 2 bases, with 6 bases between. From germline, CDR1 is MNHNS and CDR2 SASEGT. This CDR3 is 13 amino acids long. This chain's CDR3 is CASSSGNTGELFF. The CDR3 DNA reads as TGTGCCAGCAGTAGCGGTAACACCGGGGAGCTGTTTTTT.

The chain couples TRBV19 to TRBJ2-7; D gene uncertain. The germline V gene encodes CDR1 LNHDA and CDR2 SQIVND (reference sequence). With 3 bases removed from V and 3 bases from J, the gap between germline ends came to 15 bases. The CDR3 runs 15 residues. The CDR3 DNA is TGTGCCAGTAGTATCCCCGGTAGGTTTCTCTACGAGCAGTACTTC. Its translation: CASSIPGRFLYEQYF.

The gene calls are TRBV5-5 and TRBJ2-2; D possibly corresponds to TRBD1 (5 bases). The CDR3 is 13 residues long. Germline CDR1 is SGHKS and CDR2 is YYEKEE (reference sequence). V was clipped by 4 bases and J by 12 bases, with 16 bases between them. The CDR3 reads CASSPGSAGKLFF. The CDR3 region has the DNA TGTGCCAGCAGCCCAGGGTCCGCCGGAAAGCTGTTTTTT.

The V gene is TRBV9, the J gene TRBJ2-1, with D possibly matching TRBD2 (6 bases). CDR1 and CDR2 from the germline V gene are SGDLS and YYNGEE. Trimming cost V 4 bases and J 8 bases, with 19 bases left between them. There are 15 residues in the CDR3. This CDR3 reads CASSLQTRRVDEQFF. The CDR3 DNA reads as TGTGCCAGCAGCCTCCAGACCAGGAGGGTCGATGAGCAGTTCTTC. Filled out from reference TRBV9 and TRBJ2-1, the complete variable domain reads DSGVTQTPKHLITATGQRVTLRCSPRSGDLSVYWYQQSLDQGLQFLIQYYNGEERAKGNILERFSAQQFPDLHSELNLSSLELGDSALYFCASSLQTRRVDEQFFGPGTRLTVL.

The rearrangement joins TRBV6-4 to TRBJ2-1; TRBD1 matches 7 bases. Losses at the gene ends were 2 bases for V and 5 bases for J; bases not matched to a gene: 6. The CDR3 runs 15 residues. Per the germline V gene, CDR1 is MRHNA and CDR2 is SNTAGT. Here the CDR3 reads CASSDPGQTNNEQFF. The CDR3 DNA sequence: TGTGCCAGCAGTGACCCGGGACAGACAAACAATGAGCAGTTCTTC.